The clone carrying this T cell receptor beta chain was detected only a few times. Germline values: CDR1 MNHEY, CDR2 SVGAGI. V lost 6 bases to trimming and J lost 4 bases, with 10 bases between them. The CDR3 covers 12 residues. These data are taken from a study of neoadjuvant anti-PD-1 for oral cavity cancer. The protocol was immunoSEQ multiplex PCR, while the TCRdb copy is restricted to in-frame clones and leaves out a portion. The repertoire holds about 14,000 clones, about 65% seen once, with 2.4% in the top ten. The sequencing used PBMCs, collected before nivolumab (anti-PD-1) treatment. The chain has TRBV6-5 and TRBJ2-7; D unresolved. The TCR was taken from a person aged 35 to 85 with oral cavity squamous cell carcinoma. CDR3 region: CASSPRLYEQYF. CDR3 sequence (DNA): TGTGCCAGCAGCCCCAGACTTTACGAGCAGTACTTC.